The 30 T cell receptor beta chains reported below all come from one sample, sequenced in a study of T cells in tumors after PD-1 blockade (dated by TCRdb to between 2019 and 2020). Receptor libraries were prepared by the immunoSEQ multiplex PCR assay. The clones in this table, taken by TCRdb from immuneACCESS, are in-frame only. Not every clone is retained; where verified, under half of the shortfall comes from an unresolved V gene, and the cause of the rest is unknown. This sample is represented by around 35,000 clones; about three quarters of them were singletons. The top ten constitute around 43% of the sample. The meaning of the sample's time point label: after anti-PD-1 therapy. The specimen was PBMCs, collected after anti-PD-1 treatment. All receptors derive from a human donor with basal cell carcinoma.

This clone was observed a handful of times. The chain employs TRBV11-1 and TRBJ1-2; D gene ambiguous. Between the trimmed V and J ends, which lost 3 bases and 7 bases, there was a span of 9 bases. Germline values: CDR1 SGHAT, CDR2 FQDESV (reference sequence). There are 12 residues in the CDR3. In DNA form, the CDR3 reads TGTGCCAGCAGCTTCCGGAGCGGTGGCTACACCTTC. Translated, it gives CASSFRSGGYTF.

The chain joins TRBV24-1 to TRBJ2-3, with D uncertain. The CDR3 consists of 12 residues. Germline values: CDR1 KGHDR, CDR2 SFDVKD. V shed 2 bases and J shed 2 bases, with 1 base lying between them. The CDR3 DNA reads TGTGCCACCAGTGATTACACAGATACGCAGTATTTT. The encoded protein is CATSDYTDTQYF.

The count of this clone is one. The chain joins TRBV29-1 to TRBJ1-5; 8 bases are a match to TRBD1. There are 13 residues in the CDR3. Germline assignment: CDR1 SQVTM and CDR2 ANQGSEA. J was trimmed by 7 bases and V by 4 bases; bases with no gene match: 6. The CDR3 coding sequence is TGCAGCGTTGGACAGGGGAGAGGACAGCCCCAGCATTTT. It is translated as CSVGQGRGQPQHF.

The chain employs TRBV24-1 and TRBJ1-1; 9 bases are a match to TRBD1. Germline V lookup: CDR1 KGHDR, CDR2 SFDVKD. The CDR3 totals 15 residues. With V trimmed by 4 bases and J by 5 bases, 7 bases remained unmatched. CDR3 DNA sequence: TGTGCCACCAGTGAAACAGGGGGCGTGGGAACTGAAGCTTTCTTT. This encodes CATSETGGVGTEAFF.

The chain combines TRBV9 with TRBJ1-3; D gene uncertain. The germline gives CDR1 SGDLS, CDR2 YYNGEE. The CDR3 has 15 amino acids. The V end was cut by 0 bases, the J end by 4 bases, with 11 bases between. The CDR3, as DNA: TGTGCCAGCAGCGTAGACGGAGGGTACGGAAACACCATATATTTT. Its protein product is CASSVDGGYGNTIYF.

A few counts support this clone. CDR3 protein: CAWSLGTYEQYF. DNA for the CDR3: TGTGCCTGGAGTCTGGGAACCTACGAGCAGTACTTC. The J gene is TRBJ2-7, the V gene TRBV30; D ambiguous. CDR1 is GTSNPN, CDR2 SVGIG, per germline (reference sequence). The CDR3 is made up of 12 amino acids. V was trimmed by 2 bases and J by 2 bases, leaving 7 bases between them. The entire variable domain, with the rest obtained from reference TRBV30 and TRBJ2-7, is as follows: SQTIHQWPATLVQPVGSPLSLECTVEGTSNPNLYWYRQAAGRGLQLLFYSVGIGQISSEVPQNLSASRPQDRQFILSSKKLLLSDSGFYLCAWSLGTYEQYFGPGTRLTVT.

The chain links TRBV19 to TRBJ1-1; D ambiguous. V was cut by 5 bases and J by 1 base, with 8 bases left in between. CDR3 length equals 13 residues. Germline CDR1 is LNHDA and CDR2 is SQIVND (reference sequence). CDR3 sequence: CASSLTGNTEAFF. The CDR3 DNA follows: TGTGCCAGTAGTTTAACGGGGAACACTGAAGCTTTCTTT.

CDR3 region: CASSWTTGNNQPQHF. CDR3 DNA: TGTGCCAGCAGTTGGACGACAGGAAATAATCAGCCCCAGCATTTT. The rearrangement joins TRBV6-2 or TRBV6-3 to TRBJ1-5; TRBD1 is a possible D gene (6 bases). Germline-derived CDR1 and CDR2 are MNHEY and SVGEGT. V was trimmed by 4 bases and J by 4 bases, leaving 14 bases between them. The CDR3 totals 15 residues.

This clone was found a few times. The J gene is TRBJ1-4, the V gene TRBV5-5, with D perhaps TRBD1 (5 bases). Germline V lookup: CDR1 SGHKS, CDR2 YYEKEE (reference sequence). The V and J ends lost 4 bases and 4 bases respectively, with 14 bases between them. The CDR3 spans 15 residues. CDR3 loop: CASSGGHLYNEKLFF. Written as DNA, the CDR3 is TGTGCCAGCAGCGGCGGACACCTTTATAATGAAAAACTGTTTTTT.

The rearrangement links TRBV4-1 to TRBJ1-2, with D uncertain. Trimming took off 4 bases at V and 6 bases at J, with 15 bases between the two ends. This CDR3 spans 14 amino acids. Germline V gene sequence: CDR1 MGHRA, CDR2 YSYEKL. In nucleotides, the CDR3 is TGCGCCAGCAGCCTCAGGAGCCAGCTACATGGCTACACCTTC. Translated, it gives CASSLRSQLHGYTF.

The chain links TRBV24-1 to TRBJ2-3, with 7 bases aligning to TRBD2. The CDR3 is made up of 15 amino acids. With 5 bases clipped from V and 6 bases from J, the junction kept 10 bases outside the gene matches. Germline V gene sequence: CDR1 KGHDR, CDR2 SFDVKD. The CDR3 DNA sequence: TGTGCCACCAGTGGGGTGGGGACTAACTGGGATACGCAGTATTTT. It encodes CATSGVGTNWDTQYF.

This chain uses TRBV10-3 with TRBJ1-1; TRBD1 matches 10 bases. J was trimmed by 5 bases and V by 6 bases; bases with no gene match: 6. CDR1 is ENHRY, CDR2 SYGVKD, per germline. The CDR3 is made up of 14 amino acids. In DNA form, the CDR3 reads TGTGCCATCAGGAGACAGGGGGCTAATACTGAAGCTTTCTTT. Protein sequence: CAIRRQGANTEAFF.

This clone was recorded a few times. This chain joins TRBV2 and TRBJ1-1; no clear D gene. Germline CDR1 reads SNHLY; CDR2 reads FYNNEI. The CDR3 runs 14 residues. Trimming shortened V by 6 bases and J by 0 bases, and 11 bases separated the two germline ends. CDR3 residues: CASSSDNVNTEAFF. The CDR3, as DNA: TGTGCCAGCAGCTCCGACAATGTGAACACTGAAGCTTTCTTT.

This chain uses TRBV5-6 with TRBJ2-4; 8 nucleotides match TRBD1. This CDR3 is built from 16 residues. Germline values: CDR1 SGHDT, CDR2 YYEEEE. V was pared by 4 bases and J by 3 bases, with 9 bases of the junction left unmatched. The CDR3 region has the DNA TGTGCCAGCAGCATAAGACAGGGGAAGGGCAAAAACATTCAGTACTTC. Encoded protein: CASSIRQGKGKNIQYF.

This clone has only one observation. The J gene is TRBJ2-2, the V gene TRBV29-1; D unclear. In germline, CDR1 is SQVTM, CDR2 ANQGSEA. The length of the CDR3 is 13 residues. Trimming removed 4 bases from V and 2 bases from J, with 8 bases in between. CDR3: CSVGLDNTGELFF. Written as DNA, the CDR3 is TGCAGCGTTGGTCTTGACAACACCGGGGAGCTGTTTTTT.

This rearrangement joins TRBV6-5 to TRBJ1-5, with no clear D. This CDR3 region has 13 residues. The germline V gene has CDR1 MNHEY and CDR2 SVGAGI. Trimming removed 7 bases at V and 4 bases at J, with 11 bases between. Written as DNA, the CDR3 is TGTGCCAGCACCCCCGGCAGGAATCAGCCCCAGCATTTT. Its translation is CASTPGRNQPQHF.

The chain has TRBV29-1 and TRBJ2-1; TRBD2 aligns across 14 bases. The J segment lost 9 bases and the V segment lost 4 bases, leaving 2 bases of the junction unmatched. Germline V gives CDR1 SQVTM, CDR2 ANQGSEA. CDR3 length: 13 residues. CDR3: CSVATSGRGEQFF. CDR3 in DNA: TGCAGCGTTGCGACTAGCGGGAGGGGTGAGCAGTTCTTC.

The chain has TRBV12-5 and TRBJ1-1, with TRBD1 as a possible D gene (6 bases). V was shortened by 2 bases and J by 5 bases, with 15 bases between the two germline ends. The CDR3 has 15 residues. Germline V CDR1 and CDR2: LGHNT, FRNRAP. The DNA of the CDR3 is TGTGCTAGTGGTTTGATTGGGGGGCGTAGGACTGAAGCTTTCTTT. Residues: CASGLIGGRRTEAFF.

The chain links TRBV27 to TRBJ2-5, with D possibly being TRBD1 (5 bases). Germline loops: CDR1 MNHEY, CDR2 SMNVEV (reference sequence). The CDR3 sequence is 15 residues long. With 7 bases removed from V and 4 bases from J, the gap between germline ends came to 19 bases. The CDR3 DNA reads TGTGCCAGCACCAAAGTTCAGGGATCTCGAGAGACCCAGTACTTC. As protein: CASTKVQGSRETQYF.

The gene calls are TRBV28 and TRBJ1-6, with unresolved D. This CDR3 is 14 amino acids long. CDR1 and CDR2 (germline): MDHEN, SYDVKM. V lost 3 bases, J lost 4 bases, and 7 bases lay in between. The DNA of the CDR3 is TGTGCCAGCAGTTTCCCGGGGTATAATTCACCCCTCCACTTT. Its protein product is CASSFPGYNSPLHF.

This chain uses TRBV7-2 with TRBJ1-5; D call uncertain. The V end lost 1 base, the J end lost 9 bases, and 10 bases lay between the germline ends. The V gene's germline CDR1 is SGHTA and CDR2 FQGNSA. This CDR3 region has 13 residues. The chain's CDR3 is CASSLGLAGPQHF. CDR3 coding DNA: TGTGCCAGCAGCTTAGGACTAGCGGGGCCCCAGCATTTT.

The CDR3 nucleotides read TGTGCCAGCAGACTTCCCCAGGGTGGCACAGATACGCAGTATTTT. Protein sequence: CASRLPQGGTDTQYF. The chain joins TRBV7-2 to TRBJ2-3, with D perhaps matching TRBD1 (5 bases). This CDR3 has 15 amino acids. The V gene lost 6 bases and the J gene lost 1 base, with 14 bases spanning the gap. Germline V CDR1 and CDR2: SGHTA, FQGNSA.

The chain joins TRBV7-3 to TRBJ2-3; TRBD2 matches 9 bases. The V and J ends lost 5 bases and 3 bases, in that order; junction bases with no gene match: 15. The CDR3 is 18 residues long. From germline, CDR1 is SGHTA and CDR2 FQGTGA. The CDR3 protein is CASSLNPWSGGLTDTQYF. CDR3 bases: TGTGCCAGCAGCCTAAACCCCTGGAGCGGGGGGTTAACAGATACGCAGTATTTT. Full variable domain (remainder filled in from reference TRBV7-3 and TRBJ2-3): GAGVSQTPSNKVTEKGKYVELRCDPISGHTALYWYRQSLGQGPEFLIYFQGTGAADDSGLPNDRFFAVRPEGSVSTLKIQRTERGDSAVYLCASSLNPWSGGLTDTQYFGPGTRLTVL.

The V and J genes are TRBV12-3 or TRBV12-4 and TRBJ2-2; maybe TRBD2 (6 bases). V lost 7 bases, J lost 6 bases, and 12 bases lay in between. The CDR3 runs 13 residues. The CDR3 here is CASTAGSPGELFF. The CDR3, as DNA: TGTGCCAGCACGGCGGGGTCCCCCGGGGAGCTGTTTTTT.

This chain connects TRBV5-1 to TRBJ2-2; 8 positions agree with TRBD2. Per germline, CDR1 SGHRS and CDR2 YFSETQ. This CDR3 is 15 amino acids long. With V trimmed by 4 bases and J by 1 base, 3 bases remained unmatched. The CDR3 protein is CASSPTSGNTGELFF. CDR3 nucleotide sequence: TGCGCCAGCAGCCCTACTAGCGGGAACACCGGGGAGCTGTTTTTT.

V and J are TRBV19 and TRBJ2-3; D is possibly TRBD1 (5 bases). V was pared by 5 bases and J by 0 bases, with 9 bases between. The germline V gene encodes CDR1 LNHDA and CDR2 SQIVND (reference sequence). The CDR3 covers 14 residues. The CDR3 nucleotides read TGTGCCAGTAGTTCACAGGTTAGCACAGATACGCAGTATTTT. Translation gives CASSSQVSTDTQYF.

The chain uses TRBV16 and TRBJ1-3; D gene uncertain. V lost 0 bases to trimming and J lost 0 bases, with 6 bases between them. The CDR3 is 15 amino acids. The germline gives CDR1 KGHSY, CDR2 FQNENV. The CDR3 nucleotides are TGTGCCAGCAGCCAATCGGCGGTCTCTGGAAACACCATATATTTT. Translation gives CASSQSAVSGNTIYF.

As to this clone: The junction and the germline gene differ at one end; a read error may be behind it. This CDR3 reads CASSQTATGGNF. The CDR3 DNA is TGTGCCAGCAGTCAAACAGCCACAGGGGGGAATTTT. The chain has TRBV28 and TRBJ1-3; 8 bases agree with TRBD1. In germline, CDR1 is MDHEN, CDR2 SYDVKM. This CDR3 region has 12 residues. The whole variable domain, filled in from reference TRBV28 and TRBJ1-3, reads DVKVTQSSRYLVKRTGEKVFLECVQDMDHENMFWYRQDPGLGLRLIYFSYDVKMKEKGDIPEGYSVSREKKERFSLILESASTNQTSMYLCASSQTATGGNFGEGSWLTVV.

This clone was recorded once. The chain uses TRBV2 and TRBJ1-1; weak D call: TRBD1 (6 bases). The CDR3 covers 13 residues. The V gene lost 11 bases and the J gene lost 6 bases, with 19 bases spanning the gap. Germline values: CDR1 SNHLY, CDR2 FYNNEI. The CDR3 region is CARKLHREAEAFF. DNA of the CDR3: TGTGCCCGCAAGCTACACAGGGAGGCTGAAGCTTTCTTT.

The chain links TRBV24-1 to TRBJ2-7; no reliable D call. Germline lookup yields CDR1 KGHDR and CDR2 SFDVKD. V lost 4 bases and J lost 5, with 11 bases in between. CDR3 size: 13 residues. Here the CDR3 reads CATSESVVDEQYF. CDR3 coding DNA: TGTGCCACCAGTGAGTCGGTTGTCGACGAGCAGTACTTC.